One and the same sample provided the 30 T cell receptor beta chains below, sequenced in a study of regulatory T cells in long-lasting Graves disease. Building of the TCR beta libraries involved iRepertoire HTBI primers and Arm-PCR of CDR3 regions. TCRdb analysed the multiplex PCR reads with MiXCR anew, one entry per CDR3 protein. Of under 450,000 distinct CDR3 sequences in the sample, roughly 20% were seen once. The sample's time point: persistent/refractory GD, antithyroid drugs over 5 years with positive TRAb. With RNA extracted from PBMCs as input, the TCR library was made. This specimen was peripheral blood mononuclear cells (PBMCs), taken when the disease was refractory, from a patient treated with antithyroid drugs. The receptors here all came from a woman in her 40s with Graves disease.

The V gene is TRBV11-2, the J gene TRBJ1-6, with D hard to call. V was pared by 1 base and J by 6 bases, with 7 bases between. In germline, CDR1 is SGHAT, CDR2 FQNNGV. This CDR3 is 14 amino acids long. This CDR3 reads CASSLGSLNSPLHF. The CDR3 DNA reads TGTGCCAGCAGCTTAGGTAGTCTTAATTCACCCCTCCACTTT.

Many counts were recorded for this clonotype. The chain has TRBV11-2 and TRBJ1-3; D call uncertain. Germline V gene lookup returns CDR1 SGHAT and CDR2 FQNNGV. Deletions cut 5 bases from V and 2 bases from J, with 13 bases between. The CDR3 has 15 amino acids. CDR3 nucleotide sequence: TGTGCCAGCAGCCGAGGACGGACCCCTGGAAACACCATATATTTT. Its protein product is CASSRGRTPGNTIYF. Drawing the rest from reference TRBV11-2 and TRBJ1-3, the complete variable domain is EAGVAQSPRYKIIEKRQSVAFWCNPISGHATLYWYQQILGQGPKLLIQFQNNGVVDDSQLPKDRFSAERLKGVDSTLKIQPAKLEDSAVYLCASSRGRTPGNTIYFGEGSWLTVV.

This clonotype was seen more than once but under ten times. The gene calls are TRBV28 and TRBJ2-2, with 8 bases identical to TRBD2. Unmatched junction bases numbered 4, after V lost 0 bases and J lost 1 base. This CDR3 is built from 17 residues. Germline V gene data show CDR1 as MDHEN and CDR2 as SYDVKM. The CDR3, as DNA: TGTGCCAGCAGTTTATGGGGCGGGAGGTGGAACACCGGGGAGCTGTTTTTT. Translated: CASSLWGGRWNTGELFF.

The CDR3 protein is CASSRAGGPRYNEQFF. The DNA of the CDR3 is TGTGCCAGCAGTCGAGCGGGAGGGCCGCGTTACAATGAGCAGTTCTTC. The chain joins TRBV3-1 to TRBJ2-1, with 10 nucleotides matching TRBD2. J lost 4 bases, V lost 6 bases, and 9 bases had no gene match. From germline, CDR1 is LGHDT and CDR2 YNNKEL (reference sequence). The CDR3 is made up of 16 amino acids.

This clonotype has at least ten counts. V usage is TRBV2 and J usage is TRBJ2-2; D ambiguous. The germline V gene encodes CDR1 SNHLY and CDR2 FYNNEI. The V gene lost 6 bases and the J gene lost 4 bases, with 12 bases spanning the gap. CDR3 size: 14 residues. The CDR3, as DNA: TGTGCCAGCAGCGCCGGAATTGTCACCGGGGAGCTGTTTTTT. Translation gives CASSAGIVTGELFF.

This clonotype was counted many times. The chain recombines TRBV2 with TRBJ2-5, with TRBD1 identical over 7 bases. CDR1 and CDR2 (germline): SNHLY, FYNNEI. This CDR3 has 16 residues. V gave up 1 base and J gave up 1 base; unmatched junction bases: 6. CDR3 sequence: CASSEGQGTLQETQYF. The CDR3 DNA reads TGTGCCAGCAGTGAAGGACAGGGAACCCTCCAAGAGACCCAGTACTTC.

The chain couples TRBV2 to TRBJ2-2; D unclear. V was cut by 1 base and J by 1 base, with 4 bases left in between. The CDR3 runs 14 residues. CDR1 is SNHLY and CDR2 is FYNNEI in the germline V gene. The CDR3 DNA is TGTGCCAGCAGTGAAGGCAGGAACACCGGGGAGCTGTTTTTT. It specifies CASSEGRNTGELFF.

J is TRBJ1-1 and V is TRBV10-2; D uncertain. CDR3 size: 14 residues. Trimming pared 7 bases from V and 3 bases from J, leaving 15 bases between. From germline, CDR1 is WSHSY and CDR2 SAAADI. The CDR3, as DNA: TGCGCCAGCACCAGAACCTTAGTGGACACTGAAGCTTTCTTT. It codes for CASTRTLVDTEAFF.

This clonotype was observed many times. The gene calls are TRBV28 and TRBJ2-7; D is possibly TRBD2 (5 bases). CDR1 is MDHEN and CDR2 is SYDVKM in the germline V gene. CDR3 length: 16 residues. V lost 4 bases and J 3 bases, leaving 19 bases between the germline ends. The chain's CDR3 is CASSSSGLLQLYEQYF. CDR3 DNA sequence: TGTGCCAGCAGTTCCTCAGGACTCCTTCAACTCTACGAGCAGTACTTC.

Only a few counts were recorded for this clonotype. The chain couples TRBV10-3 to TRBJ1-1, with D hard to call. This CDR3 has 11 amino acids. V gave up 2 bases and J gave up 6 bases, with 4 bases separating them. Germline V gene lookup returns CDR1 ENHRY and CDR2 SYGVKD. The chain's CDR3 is CAISERAEAFF. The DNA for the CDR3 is TGTGCCATCAGTGAGCGGGCTGAAGCTTTCTTT.

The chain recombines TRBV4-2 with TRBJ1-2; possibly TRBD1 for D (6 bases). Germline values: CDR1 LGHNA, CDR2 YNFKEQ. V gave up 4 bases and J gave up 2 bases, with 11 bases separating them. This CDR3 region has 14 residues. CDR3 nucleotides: TGTGCCAGCAGCCCAGACAGGTGGAACTATGGCTACACCTTC. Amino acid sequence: CASSPDRWNYGYTF.

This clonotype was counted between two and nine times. CDR3 in DNA: TGTGCCAGCATTGATCAGCCCCAGCATTTT. Residues: CASIDQPQHF. The rearrangement joins TRBV7-2 to TRBJ1-5; D not resolved. CDR3 length: 10 amino acids. Trimming pared 7 bases from V and 5 bases from J, leaving 3 bases between. Looked up from germline, CDR1 is SGHTA and CDR2 is FQGNSA.

The CDR3, as DNA: TGTGCCTGGAGATCAGCGGGAGGCAACGAGCAGTACTTC. It yields the protein CAWRSAGGNEQYF. The chain combines TRBV30 with TRBJ2-7; 9 bases line up with TRBD2. This CDR3 comprises 13 residues. Germline V gene sequence: CDR1 GTSNPN, CDR2 SVGIG (reference sequence). V trimming: 3 bases; J trimming: 5 bases; junction bases outside the gene matches: 5.

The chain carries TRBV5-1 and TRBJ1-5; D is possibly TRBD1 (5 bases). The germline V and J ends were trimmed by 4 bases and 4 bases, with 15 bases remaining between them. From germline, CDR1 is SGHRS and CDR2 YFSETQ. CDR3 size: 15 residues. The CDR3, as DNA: TGCGCCAGCAGCCGGGACGGGATGATTAATCAGCCCCAGCATTTT. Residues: CASSRDGMINQPQHF.

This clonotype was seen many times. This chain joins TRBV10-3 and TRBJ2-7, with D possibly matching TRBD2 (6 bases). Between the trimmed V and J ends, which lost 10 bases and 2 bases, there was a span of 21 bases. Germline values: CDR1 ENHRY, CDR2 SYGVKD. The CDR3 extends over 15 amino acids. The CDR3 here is CATREFLGLTYEQYF. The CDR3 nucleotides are TGTGCCACCCGGGAGTTCCTTGGCTTGACCTACGAGCAGTACTTC.

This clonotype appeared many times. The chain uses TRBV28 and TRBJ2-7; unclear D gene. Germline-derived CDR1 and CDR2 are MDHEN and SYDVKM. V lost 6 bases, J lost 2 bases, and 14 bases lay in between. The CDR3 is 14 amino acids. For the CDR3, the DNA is TGTGCCAGCAGCGACGGGTATTTACCCTACGAGCAGTACTTC. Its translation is CASSDGYLPYEQYF.

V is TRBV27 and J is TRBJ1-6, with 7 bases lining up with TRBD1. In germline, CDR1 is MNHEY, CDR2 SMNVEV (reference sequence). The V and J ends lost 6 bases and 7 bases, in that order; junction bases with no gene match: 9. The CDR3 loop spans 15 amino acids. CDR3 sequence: CASRSPGQLNSPLHF. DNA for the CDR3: TGTGCCAGCAGATCCCCGGGACAGTTGAATTCACCCCTCCACTTT.

The CDR3 here is CASSLSRQSYNEQFF. The CDR3 coding sequence is TGTGCCAGCAGCTTATCCAGACAGTCCTACAATGAGCAGTTCTTC. The chain has TRBV7-2 and TRBJ2-1, with D possibly matching TRBD1 (5 bases). Trimming took off 2 bases at V and 1 base at J, with 9 bases between the two ends. The CDR3 runs 15 residues. Looked up from germline, CDR1 is SGHTA and CDR2 is FQGNSA.

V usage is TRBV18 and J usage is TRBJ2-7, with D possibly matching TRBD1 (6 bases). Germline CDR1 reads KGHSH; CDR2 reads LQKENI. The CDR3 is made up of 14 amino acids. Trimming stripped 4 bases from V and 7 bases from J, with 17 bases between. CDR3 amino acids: CASSRDTLRLEQYF. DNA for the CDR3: TGTGCCAGCTCACGGGACACCTTAAGGCTGGAGCAGTACTTC.

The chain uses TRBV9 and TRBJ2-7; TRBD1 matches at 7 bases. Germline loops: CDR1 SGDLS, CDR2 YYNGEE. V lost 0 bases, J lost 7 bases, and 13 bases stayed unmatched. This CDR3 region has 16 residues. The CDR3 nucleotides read TGTGCCAGCAGCGTAGATGGCATGCGACAGGGTGGGGAGCAGTACTTC. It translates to CASSVDGMRQGGEQYF.

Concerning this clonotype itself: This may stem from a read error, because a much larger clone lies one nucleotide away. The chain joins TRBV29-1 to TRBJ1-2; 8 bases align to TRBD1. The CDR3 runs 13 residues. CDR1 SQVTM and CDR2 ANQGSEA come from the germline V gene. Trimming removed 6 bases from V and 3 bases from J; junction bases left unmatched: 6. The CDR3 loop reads CSVSETGDYGYTF. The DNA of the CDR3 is TGCAGCGTCTCCGAGACAGGGGACTATGGCTACACCTTC. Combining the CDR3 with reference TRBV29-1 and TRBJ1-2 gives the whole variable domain SAVISQKPSRDICQRGTSLTIQCQVDSQVTMMFWYRQQPGQSLTLIATANQGSEATYESGFVIDKFPISRPNLTFSTLTVSNMSPEDSSIYLCSVSETGDYGYTFGSGTRLTVV.

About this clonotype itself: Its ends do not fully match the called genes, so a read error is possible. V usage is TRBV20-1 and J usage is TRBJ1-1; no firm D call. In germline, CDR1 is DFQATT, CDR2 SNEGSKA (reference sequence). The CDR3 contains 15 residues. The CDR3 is CGARDRELNGFRAFF. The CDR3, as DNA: TGCGGTGCTAGAGATCGCGAATTAAATGGCTTTCGGGCTTTCTTT.

The CDR3 DNA reads TGCAGTGCCAAAACAGGGCTCTCCTACGAGCAGTACTTC. Its translation is CSAKTGLSYEQYF. The V gene is TRBV20-1, the J gene TRBJ2-7; the D gene is possibly TRBD1 (6 bases). The CDR3 totals 13 residues. CDR1 is DFQATT, CDR2 SNEGSKA, per germline (reference sequence). V gave up 6 bases and J gave up 0 bases, with 12 bases separating them.

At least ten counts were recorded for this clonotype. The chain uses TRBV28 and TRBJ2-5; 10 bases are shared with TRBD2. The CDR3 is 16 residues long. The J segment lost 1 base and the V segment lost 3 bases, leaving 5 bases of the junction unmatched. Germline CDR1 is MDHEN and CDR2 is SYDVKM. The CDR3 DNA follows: TGTGCCAGCAGTTTTCTAGCGGGAGACTTCCAAGAGACCCAGTACTTC. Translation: CASSFLAGDFQETQYF.

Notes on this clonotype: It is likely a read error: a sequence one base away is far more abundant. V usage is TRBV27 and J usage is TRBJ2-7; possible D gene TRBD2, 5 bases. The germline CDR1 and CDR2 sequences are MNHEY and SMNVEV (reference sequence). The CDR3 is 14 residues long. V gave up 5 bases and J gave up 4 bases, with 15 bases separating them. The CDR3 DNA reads TGTGCCAGCAGTCCTCCCACCCAGCGGTACGAGCAGTACTTC. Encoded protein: CASSPPTQRYEQYF.

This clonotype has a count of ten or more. The CDR3 spells CASSLRGLGNQPQHF. The DNA of the CDR3 is TGTGCCAGCAGTTTGCGAGGGTTGGGCAATCAGCCCCAGCATTTT. This rearrangement joins TRBV28 to TRBJ1-5; D is undetermined. Germline V CDR1 and CDR2: MDHEN, SYDVKM. Trimming shortened V by 3 bases and J by 2 bases, and 11 bases separated the two germline ends. The CDR3 runs to 15 residues.

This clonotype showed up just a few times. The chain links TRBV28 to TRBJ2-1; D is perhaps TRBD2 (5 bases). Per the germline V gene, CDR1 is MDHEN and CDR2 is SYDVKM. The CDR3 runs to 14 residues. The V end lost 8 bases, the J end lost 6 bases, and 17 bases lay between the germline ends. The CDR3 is CASSNLNRGNEQFF. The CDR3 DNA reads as TGTGCCAGCTCCAACCTCAATCGGGGCAATGAGCAGTTCTTC.

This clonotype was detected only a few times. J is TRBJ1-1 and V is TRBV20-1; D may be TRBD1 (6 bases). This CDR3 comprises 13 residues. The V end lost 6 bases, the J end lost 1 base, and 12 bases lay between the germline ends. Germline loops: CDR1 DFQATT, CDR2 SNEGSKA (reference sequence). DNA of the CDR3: TGCAGTGCCCCCCGGGGGCAGAACACTGAAGCTTTCTTT. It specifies CSAPRGQNTEAFF.

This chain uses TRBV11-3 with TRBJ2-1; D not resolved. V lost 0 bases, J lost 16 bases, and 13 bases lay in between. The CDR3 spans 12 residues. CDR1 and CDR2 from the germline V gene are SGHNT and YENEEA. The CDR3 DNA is TGTGCCAGCAGCTTAGATCGAGACGTGGTTTTCTTC. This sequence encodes CASSLDRDVVFF.

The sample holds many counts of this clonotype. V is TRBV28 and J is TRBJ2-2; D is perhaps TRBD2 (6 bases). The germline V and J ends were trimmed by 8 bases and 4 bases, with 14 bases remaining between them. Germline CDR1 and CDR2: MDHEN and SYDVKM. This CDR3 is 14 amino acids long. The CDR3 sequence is CASLRRGITGELFF. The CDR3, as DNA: TGTGCCAGCTTACGGCGGGGTATCACCGGGGAGCTGTTTTTT.